These 26 T cell receptor beta chains came from one sample sequenced in a study of shared clonotypes between healthy human individuals. Data came from immunoSEQ multiplex PCR; TCRdb stores just in-frame clones and leaves some out. The table lists about 730,000 clones, over 60% of them singletons. The sequenced sample was memory CD4+ T cells sorted from blood. Subset: CD45RA-negative fraction. The receptors originated from a woman aged 25-40 years in good health.

This clone was recorded a few times. The sample has other DNA sequences that encode this CDR3 too. The chain combines TRBV5-1 with TRBJ1-1; TRBD1 matches 7 bases. The V and J ends lost 0 bases and 3 bases, in that order; junction bases with no gene match: 5. This CDR3 is built from 15 residues. Germline V gene sequence: CDR1 SGHRS, CDR2 YFSETQ. For the CDR3, the DNA is TGCGCCAGCAGCTTGGGGGACAGAGACTACACTGAAGCTTTCTTT. Amino acid sequence: CASSLGDRDYTEAFF.

The chain combines TRBV6-1 with TRBJ1-5; 10 bases are a match to TRBD1. Per the germline V gene, CDR1 is MNHNS and CDR2 is SASEGT. V dropped 8 bases and J dropped 6; count of bases not matched to a gene: 7. The CDR3 loop spans 14 amino acids. The CDR3 here is CASGDRGEIQPQHF. DNA for the CDR3: TGTGCCAGCGGGGACAGGGGTGAGATTCAGCCCCAGCATTTT.

The V gene is TRBV2, the J gene TRBJ2-3, with D tentatively TRBD1 (6 bases). The germline V and J ends were trimmed by 8 bases and 0 bases, with 9 bases remaining between them. The CDR3 runs to 13 residues. Germline V gene lookup returns CDR1 SNHLY and CDR2 FYNNEI. CDR3 DNA: TGTGCCAGCCGACAGGATAGCACAGATACGCAGTATTTT. Protein: CASRQDSTDTQYF.

This clone showed up just a few times. The chain uses TRBV7-8 and TRBJ1-5, with D hard to call. V gave up 0 bases and J gave up 0 bases, with 12 bases separating them. Germline CDR1 and CDR2: SGHVS and FQNEAQ. The CDR3 runs 17 residues. The CDR3: CASSLAWSGSSNQPQHF. The CDR3 nucleotides are TGTGCCAGCAGCTTAGCGTGGTCTGGAAGTAGCAATCAGCCCCAGCATTTT.

V gene TRBV7-8 combines with J gene TRBJ1-5; D gene unclear. The V gene lost 4 bases and the J gene lost 2 bases, with 12 bases spanning the gap. CDR3 length equals 15 residues. Germline loops: CDR1 SGHVS, CDR2 FQNEAQ. The CDR3 loop is CASSSGRSGNQPQHF. CDR3 DNA: TGTGCCAGCAGCTCCGGACGGAGCGGCAATCAGCCCCAGCATTTT. The complete variable domain, with remaining parts taken from reference TRBV7-8 and TRBJ1-5, reads GAGVSQSPRYKVAKRGQDVALRCDPISGHVSLFWYQQALGQGPEFLTYFQNEAQLDKSGLPSDRFFAERPEGSVSTLKIQRTQQEDSAVYLCASSSGRSGNQPQHFGDGTRLSIL.

This clone was counted between two and nine times. The chain uses TRBV28 and TRBJ2-3; 8 nucleotides align to TRBD2. Germline CDR1 is MDHEN and CDR2 is SYDVKM. The CDR3 covers 15 residues. Trimming at V came to 6 bases and at J to 4 bases, leaving 9 bases not matched to a gene. For the CDR3, the DNA is TGTGCCAGCAGCCGAAGGACTAGCTGGGCAGATACGCAGTATTTT. As protein: CASSRRTSWADTQYF.

This clone was picked up many times. Different DNA sequences within this sample yield the same CDR3. The rearrangement uses TRBV5-1 and TRBJ2-1, with 7 bases lining up with TRBD2. J was trimmed by 1 base and V by 4 bases; bases with no gene match: 5. Looked up from germline, CDR1 is SGHRS and CDR2 is YFSETQ. CDR3 size: 15 residues. The CDR3 here is CASSQASGSYNEQFF. CDR3 DNA sequence: TGCGCCAGCAGCCAGGCTAGCGGATCCTACAATGAGCAGTTCTTC.

The J gene is TRBJ2-7, the V gene TRBV5-1, with D tentatively TRBD1 or TRBD2 (5 bases each). V was clipped by 4 bases and J by 2 bases, with 13 bases between them. The CDR3 runs to 14 residues. Germline CDR1 is SGHRS and CDR2 is YFSETQ. The CDR3 region has the DNA TGCGCCAGCAGCCCGACAGCGGTTACCTACGAGCAGTACTTC. Translating it yields CASSPTAVTYEQYF.

As to this clone: Other DNA sequences of this sample code for an identical CDR3. The V call is TRBV11-3, the J call TRBJ2-7; D is unclear. Trimming took 2 bases from V and 1 from J, leaving 6 bases between them. The CDR3 is 13 residues long. CDR1 and CDR2 (germline): SGHNT, YENEEA. The CDR3 spells CASSLYGSYEQYF. For the CDR3, the DNA is TGTGCCAGCAGCTTATACGGGTCCTACGAGCAGTACTTC.

The table lists this clone with many counts. CDR3 sequence reads: CASSRYRNPEWPQHF. The CDR3 coding sequence is TGTGCCAGTAGTCGGTATAGGAATCCCGAATGGCCCCAGCATTTT. The genes are TRBV19 and TRBJ1-5; D gene ambiguous. The CDR3 runs 15 residues. The V gene lost 5 bases and the J gene lost 9 bases, with 20 bases spanning the gap. Germline V gene sequence: CDR1 LNHDA, CDR2 SQIVND (reference sequence).

The chain carries TRBV4-1 and TRBJ2-7, with TRBD2 identical over 11 bases. From germline, CDR1 is MGHRA and CDR2 YSYEKL. Unmatched junction bases numbered 14, after V lost 4 bases and J lost 6 bases. The CDR3 contains 17 residues. The CDR3 sequence is CASSPRFLAGGLGEQYF. CDR3 nucleotides: TGCGCCAGCAGCCCGAGGTTTCTAGCGGGAGGTCTAGGCGAGCAGTACTTC.

Points on this clone: Distinct nucleotide sequences in the sample also encode this CDR3. The chain links TRBV5-4 to TRBJ1-1; 10 bases map to TRBD1. CDR3 length: 14 amino acids. Per the germline V gene, CDR1 is SGHNT and CDR2 is YYREEE (reference sequence). With V trimmed by 5 bases and J by 1 base, 2 bases remained unmatched. The DNA of the CDR3 is TGTGCCAGCAGTTGGGACAGGGGGAACACTGAAGCTTTCTTT. Its protein is CASSWDRGNTEAFF.

The gene calls are TRBV14 and TRBJ1-1; no firm D call. V was shortened by 4 bases and J by 4 bases, with 19 bases between the two germline ends. Germline assignment: CDR1 SGHDN and CDR2 FVKESK. The CDR3 loop spans 16 amino acids. CDR3 protein: CASSRAYASLGTEAFF. CDR3 DNA sequence: TGTGCCAGCAGCCGGGCATACGCTAGCCTGGGCACTGAAGCTTTCTTT.

This clone has a handful of counts. This CDR3 is also generated by other DNA sequences in the sample. V and J are TRBV10-2 and TRBJ1-3; D gene unclear. V dropped 3 bases and J dropped 3 bases, with 6 bases sitting between them. The CDR3 sequence is 13 residues long. Germline V lookup: CDR1 WSHSY, CDR2 SAAADI. In nucleotides, the CDR3 is TGCGCCAGCAGTGAATCGGGTGGAAACACCATATATTTT. Translating it yields CASSESGGNTIYF.

This clone was observed a few times. The chain recombines TRBV6-5 with TRBJ2-1; D might be TRBD1 (5 bases). This CDR3 is 14 amino acids long. Trimming cost V 6 bases and J 2 bases, with 11 bases left between them. Germline values: CDR1 MNHEY, CDR2 SVGAGI. CDR3 protein: CASSSIGAYNEQFF. CDR3 sequence (DNA): TGTGCCAGCAGCTCTATAGGGGCCTACAATGAGCAGTTCTTC.

This chain uses TRBV15 with TRBJ1-5; D remains unclear. V dropped 0 bases and J dropped 3 bases, with 9 bases sitting between them. CDR3 length equals 15 residues. Germline loops: CDR1 LNHNV, CDR2 YYDKDF (reference sequence). The CDR3 nucleotides are TGTGCCACCAGCAGAGAAGGCCAGTTCAATCAGCCCCAGCATTTT. This codes for CATSREGQFNQPQHF.

This clone has a single count. The genes are TRBV5-1 and TRBJ2-7; D unresolved. This CDR3 comprises 16 residues. From germline, CDR1 is SGHRS and CDR2 YFSETQ. Deletions cut 0 bases from V and 3 bases from J, with 16 bases between. The CDR3 is CASSLGFGSPYYEQYF. The CDR3 DNA sequence: TGCGCCAGCAGCTTGGGTTTCGGCAGTCCCTACTACGAGCAGTACTTC.

The chain couples TRBV7-9 to TRBJ2-1, with 7 bases fitting TRBD2. Germline CDR1 is SEHNR and CDR2 is FQNEAQ (reference sequence). The V segment lost 10 bases and the J segment 6 bases; nucleotides outside the gene matches: 15. CDR3 length equals 15 residues. The CDR3, as DNA: TGTGCCACTCGTGGTGGGGAGGGGCGTGGCAATGAGCAGTTCTTC. Its protein product is CATRGGEGRGNEQFF.

The chain couples TRBV6-1 to TRBJ1-1, with TRBD1 matching 7 bases. CDR1 MNHNS and CDR2 SASEGT come from the germline V gene. J gave up 3 bases and V 10 bases, and 11 bases lay outside the gene matches. The CDR3 length is 14 residues. CDR3: CATYPDREYTEAFF. The CDR3 region has the DNA TGTGCCACCTATCCCGACAGGGAATACACTGAAGCTTTCTTT.

The J gene is TRBJ1-1, the V gene TRBV18; D is possibly TRBD1 (6 bases). Trimming left V 2 bases short and J 1 base short, with 14 bases between. The V gene's germline CDR1 is KGHSH and CDR2 LQKENI. The CDR3 spans 16 residues. The CDR3 DNA sequence: TGTGCCAGCTCACCAGGGGGCGCCGCTCGGAACACTGAAGCTTTCTTT. Encoded protein: CASSPGGAARNTEAFF.

The rearrangement uses TRBV7-8 and TRBJ2-7; tentative D call: TRBD1 (6 bases). With 5 bases removed from V and 1 base from J, the gap between germline ends came to 15 bases. The CDR3 sequence is 15 residues long. Germline V gene data show CDR1 as SGHVS and CDR2 as FQNEAQ. CDR3 sequence reads: CASSPEGVRSYEQYF. CDR3 nucleotide sequence: TGTGCCAGCAGCCCCGAGGGGGTGAGGTCCTACGAGCAGTACTTC.

This chain connects TRBV28 to TRBJ2-3; a weak D match, TRBD1 (5 bases). CDR1 is MDHEN and CDR2 is SYDVKM in the germline V gene. This CDR3 has 13 amino acids. The ends were cut back, 5 bases at V and 4 bases at J, with 10 bases in the middle. This CDR3 reads CASSEDSSDTQYF. CDR3 nucleotides: TGTGCCAGCAGTGAAGACAGCTCAGATACGCAGTATTTT.

The chain employs TRBV15 and TRBJ2-3, with D perhaps matching TRBD1 (5 bases). Per the germline V gene, CDR1 is LNHNV and CDR2 is YYDKDF (reference sequence). This CDR3 has 15 amino acids. The V end was cut by 6 bases, the J end by 1 base, with 14 bases between. The CDR3 protein is CATRTTGWGTDTQYF. CDR3 bases: TGTGCCACCAGGACAACAGGATGGGGCACAGATACGCAGTATTTT.

The V call is TRBV7-6, the J call TRBJ1-2, with 7 bases matching TRBD1. Trimming took 2 bases from V and 7 from J; bases not matched to a gene: 7. This CDR3 is built from 14 residues. Germline values: CDR1 SGHVS, CDR2 FNYEAQ. CDR3 protein: CASSLRPGGTGYTF. CDR3 in DNA: TGTGCCAGCAGCTTACGTCCAGGGGGAACTGGCTACACCTTC.

The chain joins TRBV7-2 to TRBJ1-5, with D hard to call. V was trimmed by 5 bases and J by 6 bases, leaving 20 bases between them. The CDR3 runs to 16 residues. The germline V gene has CDR1 SGHTA and CDR2 FQGNSA. The CDR3, as DNA: TGTGCCAGCAGCAAAGATGTGGGCAGAGCGAGTCAGCCCCAGCATTTT. This encodes CASSKDVGRASQPQHF. The full variable domain, with the rest looked up from reference TRBV7-2 and TRBJ1-5, is GAGVSQSPSNKVTEKGKDVELRCDPISGHTALYWYRQSLGQGLEFLIYFQGNSAPDKSGLPSDRFSAERTGGSVSTLTIQRTQQEDSAVYLCASSKDVGRASQPQHFGDGTRLSIL.

The chain couples TRBV7-8 to TRBJ2-7; maybe TRBD1 (5 bases). Germline CDR1 SGHVS, CDR2 FQNEAQ. This CDR3 comprises 13 residues. V was cut by 1 base and J by 3 bases, with 7 bases left in between. CDR3 sequence: CASSLVRGYEQYF. In nucleotides, the CDR3 is TGTGCCAGCAGCTTAGTTAGGGGCTACGAGCAGTACTTC.